This TCR beta chain appears in the sequencing data of a study of Graves' ophthalmopathy and Graves' hyperthyroidism. To note about this clonotype: No antigen is known for it.

Study observations and caveats: Built on 13 signatures, a model told ophthalmopathy apart from stable hyperthyroidism with over 85% sensitivity and roughly 81% specificity.

The CDR3 extends over 13 amino acids. Between the trimmed V and J ends, which lost 5 bases and 4 bases, there was a span of 11 bases. Orbital computed tomography and thyroid ultrasound, along with TRAb, serum thyroxine and clinical symptoms, underpinned diagnosis. A volume of approximately 10 ml of fresh peripheral blood supplied the PBMCs. RNA transcripts served as template for amplifying TCR beta CDR3 sequences. HTBI primers were employed in first-round RT-PCR, then a second-round multiplex PCR followed. TCRdb re-called the multiplex PCR reads through MiXCR, storing one row per CDR3 protein. This table holds 400,000 to 450,000 distinct CDR3 sequences, around 21% found once.

This sequence originates from a woman younger than 35 with stable Graves' hyperthyroidism. The rearrangement joins TRBV12-3 or TRBV12-4 to TRBJ1-2, with D unresolved. The specimen was peripheral blood. CDR3 amino acids: CASSPPLSYGYTF. The DNA of the CDR3 is TGTGCCAGCAGTCCACCCCTAAGCTATGGCTACACCTTC.